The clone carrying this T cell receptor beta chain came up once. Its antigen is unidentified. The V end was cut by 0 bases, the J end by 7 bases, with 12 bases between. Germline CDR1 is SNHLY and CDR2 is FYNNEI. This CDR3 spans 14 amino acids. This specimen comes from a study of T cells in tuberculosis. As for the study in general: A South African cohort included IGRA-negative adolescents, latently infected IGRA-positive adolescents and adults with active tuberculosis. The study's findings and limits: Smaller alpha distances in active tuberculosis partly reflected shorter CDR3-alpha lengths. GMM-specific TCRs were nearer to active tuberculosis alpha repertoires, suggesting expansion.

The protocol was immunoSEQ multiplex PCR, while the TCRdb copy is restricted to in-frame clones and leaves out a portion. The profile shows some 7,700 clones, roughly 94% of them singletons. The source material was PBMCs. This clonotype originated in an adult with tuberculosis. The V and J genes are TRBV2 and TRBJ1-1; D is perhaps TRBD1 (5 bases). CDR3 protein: CASSEALGGIEAFF. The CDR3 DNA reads TGTGCCAGCAGTGAAGCGCTCGGGGGAATTGAAGCTTTCTTT.